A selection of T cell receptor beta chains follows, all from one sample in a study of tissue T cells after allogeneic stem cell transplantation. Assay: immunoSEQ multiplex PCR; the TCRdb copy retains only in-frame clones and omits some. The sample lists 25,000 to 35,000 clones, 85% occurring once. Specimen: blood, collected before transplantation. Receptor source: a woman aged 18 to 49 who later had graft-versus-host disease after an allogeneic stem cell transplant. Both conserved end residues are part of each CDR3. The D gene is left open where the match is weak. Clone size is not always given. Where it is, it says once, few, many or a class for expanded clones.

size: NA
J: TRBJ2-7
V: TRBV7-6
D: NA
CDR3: CASSLETTYEQYF
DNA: TGTGCCAGCAGCTTAGAGACTACCTACGAGCAGTACTTC

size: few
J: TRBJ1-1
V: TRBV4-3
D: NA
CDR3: CASSPTENTEAFF
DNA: TGCGCCAGCAGCCCGACAGAGAACACTGAAGCTTTCTTT

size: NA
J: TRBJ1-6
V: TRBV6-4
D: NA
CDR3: CASSDDNNSPLHF
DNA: TGTGCCAGCAGTGACGACAATAATTCACCCCTCCACTTT

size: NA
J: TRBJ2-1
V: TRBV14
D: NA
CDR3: CASSWGPSSSYNEQFF
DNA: TGTGCCAGCAGCTGGGGACCCTCGAGCTCCTACAATGAGCAGTTCTTC

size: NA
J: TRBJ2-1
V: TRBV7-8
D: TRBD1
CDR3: CASSLDRETLGAWKSYNEQFF
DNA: TGTGCCAGCAGCTTGGACAGGGAAACTTTAGGGGCCTGGAAATCCTACAATGAGCAGTTCTTC

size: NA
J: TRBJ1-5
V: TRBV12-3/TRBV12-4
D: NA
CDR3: CASSSGAYQPQHF
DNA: TGTGCCAGCAGTTCGGGGGCCTATCAGCCCCAGCATTTT

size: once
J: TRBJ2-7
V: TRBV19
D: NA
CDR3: CASSSGITYEQYF
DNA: TGTGCCAGTAGTAGCGGGATTACCTACGAGCAGTACTTC

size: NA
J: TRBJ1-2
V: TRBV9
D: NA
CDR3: CASSPGRGNYGYTF
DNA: TGTGCCAGCAGCCCGGGGAGGGGTAACTATGGCTACACCTTC

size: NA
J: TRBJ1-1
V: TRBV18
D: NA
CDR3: CASSPLHKLNTEAFF
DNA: TGTGCCAGCTCACCACTGCACAAGCTGAACACTGAAGCTTTCTTT

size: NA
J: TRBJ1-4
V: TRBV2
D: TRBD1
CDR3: CARAGTGGKLFF
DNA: TGTGCCCGCGCCGGGACAGGAGGAAAACTGTTTTTT

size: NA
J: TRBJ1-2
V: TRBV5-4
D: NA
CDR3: CASSPDANYGYTF
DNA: TGTGCCAGCAGCCCCGACGCAAACTATGGCTACACCTTC

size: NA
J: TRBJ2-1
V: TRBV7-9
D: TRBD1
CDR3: CASSSGGAGYNEQFF
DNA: TGTGCCAGCAGCTCAGGGGGCGCCGGCTACAATGAGCAGTTCTTC

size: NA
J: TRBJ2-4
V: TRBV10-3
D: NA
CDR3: CAISDRPGTENIQYF
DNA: TGTGCCATCAGTGACCGACCCGGGACCGAAAACATTCAGTACTTC

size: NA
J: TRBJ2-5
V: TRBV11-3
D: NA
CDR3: CASSPNIEETQYF
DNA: TGTGCCAGCAGCCCCAACATAGAAGAGACCCAGTACTTC

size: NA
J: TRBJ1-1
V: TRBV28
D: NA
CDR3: CASSSIGTEAFF
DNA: TGTGCCAGCAGTTCTATTGGGACTGAAGCTTTCTTT

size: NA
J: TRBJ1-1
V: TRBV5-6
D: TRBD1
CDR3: CASSATGQGLNTEAFF
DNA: TGTGCCAGCAGCGCAACGGGACAGGGACTTAACACTGAAGCTTTCTTT

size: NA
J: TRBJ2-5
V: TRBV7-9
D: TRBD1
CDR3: CASSLLGQIPFSQETQYF
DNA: TGTGCCAGCAGCTTACTGGGACAGATCCCCTTTTCACAAGAGACCCAGTACTTC

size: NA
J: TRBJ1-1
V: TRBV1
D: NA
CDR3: CTSSQDPGWNTEAFF
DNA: TGCACCAGCAGCCAAGACCCAGGGTGGAACACTGAAGCTTTCTTT

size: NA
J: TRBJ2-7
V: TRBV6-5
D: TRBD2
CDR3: CASSSGTSGREQYF
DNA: TGTGCCAGCAGCTCCGGGACTAGCGGGAGGGAGCAGTACTTC

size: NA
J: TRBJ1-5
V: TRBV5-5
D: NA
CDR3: CASSLEGGNQPQHF
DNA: TGTGCCAGCAGCTTGGAGGGAGGGAATCAGCCCCAGCATTTT

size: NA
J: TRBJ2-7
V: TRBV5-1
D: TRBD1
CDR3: CASRGQGSSYEQYF
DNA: TGCGCCAGCCGAGGACAGGGGAGCTCCTACGAGCAGTACTTC

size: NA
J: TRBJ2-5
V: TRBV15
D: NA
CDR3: CATSTYRAGETQYF
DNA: TGTGCCACCAGCACCTACCGGGCAGGGGAGACCCAGTACTTC

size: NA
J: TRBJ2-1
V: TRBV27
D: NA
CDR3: CASSLSERGLVEQFF
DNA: TGTGCCAGCAGTTTATCGGAACGGGGGTTGGTTGAGCAGTTCTTC

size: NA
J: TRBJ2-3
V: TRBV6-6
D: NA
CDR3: CASSYPRGSTDTQYF
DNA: TGTGCCAGCAGTTATCCCCGGGGGAGCACAGATACGCAGTATTTT

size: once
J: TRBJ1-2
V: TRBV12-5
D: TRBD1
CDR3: CASGPDRENYGYTF
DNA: TGTGCTAGTGGTCCGGACAGGGAAAACTATGGCTACACCTTC

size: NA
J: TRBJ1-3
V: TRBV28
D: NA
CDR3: CASSLFSAGSAGNTIYF
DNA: TGTGCCAGCAGTTTATTTTCCGCAGGTTCGGCTGGAAACACCATATATTTT

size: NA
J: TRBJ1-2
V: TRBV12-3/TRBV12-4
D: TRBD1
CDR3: CASSMQGAYGYTF
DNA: TGTGCCAGCAGCATGCAGGGGGCGTATGGCTACACCTTC

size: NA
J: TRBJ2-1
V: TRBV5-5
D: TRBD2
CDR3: CASSLTSGTYNEQFF
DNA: TGTGCCAGCAGCTTGACTAGCGGGACTTACAATGAGCAGTTCTTC

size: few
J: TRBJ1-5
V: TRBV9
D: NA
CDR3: CASSVEPGQPQHF
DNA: TGTGCCAGCAGCGTAGAACCGGGTCAGCCCCAGCATTTT

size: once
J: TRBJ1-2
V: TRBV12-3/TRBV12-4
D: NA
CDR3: CASSSTNNYGYTF
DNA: TGTGCCAGCAGTTCAACCAATAACTATGGCTACACCTTC

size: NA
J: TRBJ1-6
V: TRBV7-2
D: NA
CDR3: CASSLGSGYNSPLHF
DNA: TGTGCCAGCAGCTTGGGGTCCGGTTATAATTCACCCCTCCACTTT

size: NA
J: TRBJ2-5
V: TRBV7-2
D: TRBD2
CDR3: CASSPGTSTQETQYF
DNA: TGTGCCAGCAGCCCCGGGACTAGCACGCAAGAGACCCAGTACTTC

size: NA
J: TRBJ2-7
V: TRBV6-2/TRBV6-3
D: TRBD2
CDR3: CASSYSTGGYPYEQYF
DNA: TGTGCCAGCAGTTACTCGACGGGGGGGTACCCCTACGAGCAGTACTTC

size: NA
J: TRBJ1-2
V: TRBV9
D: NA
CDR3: CARRGRGGDYGYTF
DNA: TGTGCCCGCCGCGGCCGGGGGGGAGACTATGGCTACACCTTC

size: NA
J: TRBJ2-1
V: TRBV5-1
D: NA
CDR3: CASSLGGPGTSSYNEQFF
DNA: TGCGCCAGCAGCTTGGGGGGACCCGGGACAAGCTCCTACAATGAGCAGTTCTTC

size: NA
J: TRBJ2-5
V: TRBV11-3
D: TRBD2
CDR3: CASSLVTAGQETQYF
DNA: TGTGCCAGCAGCTTAGTGACAGCGGGGCAAGAGACCCAGTACTTC

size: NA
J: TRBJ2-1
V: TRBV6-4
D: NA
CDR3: CASSTNGAEGGNEQFF
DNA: TGTGCCAGCAGTACGAATGGAGCGGAAGGGGGCAATGAGCAGTTCTTC

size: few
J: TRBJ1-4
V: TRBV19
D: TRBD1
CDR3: CASSISGTGSATNEKLFF
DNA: TGTGCCAGTAGTATTTCCGGGACAGGTAGTGCAACTAATGAAAAACTGTTTTTT

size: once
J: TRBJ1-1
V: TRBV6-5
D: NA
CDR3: CASSYSTDQNTEAFF
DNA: TGTGCCAGCAGTTACTCGACCGACCAGAACACTGAAGCTTTCTTT

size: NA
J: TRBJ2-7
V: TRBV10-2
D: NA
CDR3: CASSLSGPAYEQYF
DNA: TGCGCCAGCAGTCTGAGCGGGCCAGCCTACGAGCAGTACTTC

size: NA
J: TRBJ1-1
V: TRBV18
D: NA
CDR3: CASSSTITSDTEAFF
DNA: TGTGCCAGCTCATCTACCATCACGAGCGACACTGAAGCTTTCTTT

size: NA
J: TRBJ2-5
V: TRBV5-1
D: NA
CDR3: CASSSSDSRRETQYF
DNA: TGCGCCAGCAGCTCTTCAGACAGCCGAAGGGAGACCCAGTACTTC

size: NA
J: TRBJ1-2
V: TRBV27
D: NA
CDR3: CASSPGTSGGYTF
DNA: TGTGCCAGCAGTCCCGGGACATCGGGGGGCTACACCTTC

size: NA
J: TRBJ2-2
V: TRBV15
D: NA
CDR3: CATSRETGGNTGELFF
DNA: TGTGCCACCAGCAGAGAAACTGGAGGGAACACCGGGGAGCTGTTTTTT

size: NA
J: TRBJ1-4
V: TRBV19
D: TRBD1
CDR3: CASTDPRTGGMRRTNEKLFF
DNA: TGTGCCAGTACCGATCCCCGGACAGGGGGCATGAGGAGAACTAATGAAAAACTGTTTTTT

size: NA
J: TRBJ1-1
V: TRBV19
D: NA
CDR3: CASSIDSFGAGDTEAFF
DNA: TGTGCCAGTAGTATAGATTCTTTCGGGGCTGGAGACACTGAAGCTTTCTTT

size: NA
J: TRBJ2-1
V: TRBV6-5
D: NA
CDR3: CASNNPQRARNEQFF
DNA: TGTGCCAGCAACAATCCTCAGCGGGCTCGGAATGAGCAGTTCTTC

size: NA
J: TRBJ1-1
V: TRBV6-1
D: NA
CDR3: CASSVDSAAGPRGAFF
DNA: TGTGCCAGCAGTGTCGACAGTGCGGCCGGCCCGAGGGGAGCTTTCTTT

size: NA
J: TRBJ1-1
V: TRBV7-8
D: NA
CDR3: CASSLGGGTEAFF
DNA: TGTGCCAGCAGCTTAGGGGGGGGCACTGAAGCTTTCTTT

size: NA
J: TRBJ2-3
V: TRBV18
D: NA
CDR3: CASSQLRRTDTQYF
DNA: TGTGCCAGCTCACAGCTCCGACGCACAGATACGCAGTATTTT

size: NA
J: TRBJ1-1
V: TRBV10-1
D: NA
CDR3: CASSDELNTEAFF
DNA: TGCGCCAGCAGTGACGAGTTGAACACTGAAGCTTTCTTT

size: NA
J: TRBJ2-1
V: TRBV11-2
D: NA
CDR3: CASRIPGVRNEQFF
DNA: TGTGCCAGCCGCATTCCGGGAGTGCGGAATGAGCAGTTCTTC

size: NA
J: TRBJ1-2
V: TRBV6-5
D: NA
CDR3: CASTQGGGYTF
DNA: TGTGCCAGCACCCAGGGAGGTGGCTACACCTTC

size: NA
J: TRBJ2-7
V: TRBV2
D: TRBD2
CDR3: CASSAPSGRWVSLREQYF
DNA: TGTGCCAGCAGCGCCCCTAGCGGGAGATGGGTCTCCCTACGGGAGCAGTACTTC

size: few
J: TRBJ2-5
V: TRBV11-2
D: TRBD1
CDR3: CASSLIQGETQYF
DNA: TGTGCCAGCAGCTTAATACAGGGGGAAACCCAGTACTTC

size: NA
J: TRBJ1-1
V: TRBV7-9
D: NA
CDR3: CAISGNTEAFF
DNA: TGTGCCATTTCGGGCAATACTGAAGCTTTCTTT

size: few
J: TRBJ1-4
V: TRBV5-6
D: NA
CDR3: CASSTTGSTNEKLFF
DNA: TGTGCCAGCAGCACCACAGGCTCAACTAATGAAAAACTGTTTTTT

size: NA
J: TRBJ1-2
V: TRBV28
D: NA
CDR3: CASSLSDKAYGYTF
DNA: TGTGCCAGCAGTTTATCGGACAAAGCCTATGGCTACACCTTC